A single T cell receptor (beta chain) is shown here with its context. The antigen is unknown. The source of the sample is a study of shared clonotypes between healthy human individuals. Study-level findings and limits: Sequencing depth was expected to affect clonotype sharing among donors. Sharing across four donors was highest in naive CD4 (around 5%) and lowest in memory CD8 (roughly 0.4%). Naive subsets generally had larger estimated richness than memory subsets.

V dropped 0 bases and J dropped 3 bases, with 13 bases sitting between them. The CDR3 spans 16 residues. Germline CDR1 SGHRS, CDR2 YFSETQ. The data were produced by immunoSEQ multiplex PCR, yet TCRdb's version contains in-frame clones alone and is incomplete. Of 550,000 to 700,000 clones in the sample, approximately 73% were seen once. The TCR comes from a woman aged 25-40 years in good health. The sample taken for sequencing was memory CD4+ T cells sorted from blood. As to subset: CD45RA-negative fraction. The genes are TRBV5-1 and TRBJ2-1; the D gene is possibly TRBD2 (5 bases). CDR3 sequence: CASSLVGGSIYNEQFF. CDR3 coding DNA: TGCGCCAGCAGCTTGGTCGGCGGGTCCATCTACAATGAGCAGTTCTTC. The full variable domain, its missing parts supplied by reference TRBV5-1 and TRBJ2-1, is KAGVTQTPRYLIKTRGQQVTLSCSPISGHRSVSWYQQTPGQGLQFLFEYFSETQRNKGNFPGRFSGRQFSNSRSEMNVSTLELGDSALYLCASSLVGGSIYNEQFFGPGTRLTVL.